This T cell receptor beta chain is drawn from a study of cytomegalovirus exposure and HLA in healthy donors. Overall study context: The approximately 120 million unique TCR beta sequences, from roughly 170 million T cells, were found by an earlier analysis. Regarding the study as a whole: In a later analysis, more than 15,000 TCR beta sequences were associated with HLA alleles at 0.05 false discovery rate. Prediction of most subjects' HLA-A and HLA-B alleles by TCR beta sequences was reportedly accurate. Presence/absence analyses supposed approximately even sequencing depth among donors.

Of note for this clone: Antigen: not known.

Looked up from germline, CDR1 is SGDLS and CDR2 is YYNGEE. V lost 4 bases and J lost 2; bases outside the gene matches: 3. This CDR3 comprises 15 residues. With 60 Vbeta and 13 Jbeta primers, the PCR was carried out. Repertoires were generated with immunoSEQ multiplex PCR, while TCRdb's copy carries only in-frame clones and drops some. Of 150,000 to 200,000 clones listed, around 79% are singletons. The sample consisted of PBMCs. The chain combines TRBV9 with TRBJ2-6; 7 bases agree with TRBD2. This clonotype originated in a young woman in good health and CMV-seropositive. The DNA for the CDR3 is TGTGCCAGCAGCCTCCGGGGGGCTGGGGCCAACGTCCTGACTTTC. Translation gives CASSLRGAGANVLTF.